One sample yielded the 26 T cell receptor beta chains listed below, sequenced in a study of early T cells in non-severe SARS-CoV-2 infection (dated by TCRdb to the early 2020s). Preparation of the library involved 5' RACE. TCRdb shows the sequencer as NextSeq 500. TCRdb cleaned the public reads at Q25 with fastp, built clones with MiXCR and kept in-frame beta chains. Each CDR3 protein appears once, grouped with its most common genes and DNA. For this sample the table gives about 80,000 distinct CDR3 sequences, of which 5% to 7% were detected only once. The biggest ten clones account for roughly 8.4% of the sample. Material for sequencing was whole blood. Source of these receptors: an adult who was a healthcare worker with PCR-confirmed SARS-CoV-2 infection or an uninfected control (not recorded which).

This clonotype was seen a handful of times. This chain joins TRBV11-2 and TRBJ2-1; a weak D match, TRBD2 (5 bases). In germline, CDR1 is SGHAT, CDR2 FQNNGV. This CDR3 region has 12 residues. Trimming removed 5 bases at V and 8 bases at J, with 10 bases between. The CDR3 DNA sequence: TGTGCCAGCAGCATCGGAGGTCATGAGCAGTTCTTC. This codes for CASSIGGHEQFF.

This clonotype was recorded many times. CDR3 coding DNA: TGTGCCACCAGTGATTTTACCGCGCCTTATGGCTACACCTTC. Amino acid sequence: CATSDFTAPYGYTF. The genes are TRBV24-1 and TRBJ1-2; D not resolved. Trimming cost V 1 base and J 5 bases, with 10 bases left between them. Germline CDR1 is KGHDR and CDR2 is SFDVKD. The CDR3 is 14 residues long.

This clonotype was found a few times. The gene calls are TRBV7-9 and TRBJ1-1; 7 positions agree with TRBD1. Trimming took 0 bases from V and 4 from J; bases not matched to a gene: 5. The CDR3 is 15 residues long. Looked up from germline, CDR1 is SEHNR and CDR2 is FQNEAQ (reference sequence). CDR3 in DNA: TGTGCCAGCAGCTTAGCGGCGGCAGGGGGCACTGAAGCTTTCTTT. It translates to CASSLAAAGGTEAFF.

This clonotype was seen at least ten times. The CDR3 DNA reads TGTGCCAGCAGTTCCCCGGGGGGAGGGGACACTGAAGCTTTCTTT. Its translation is CASSSPGGGDTEAFF. The chain couples TRBV12-3 or TRBV12-4 to TRBJ1-1, with D maybe TRBD1 (5 bases). There are 15 residues in the CDR3. V lost 4 bases to trimming and J lost 3 bases, with 15 bases between them.

In this sample, this clonotype turned up many times. For the CDR3, the DNA is TGTGCCAGCAGTGAAACCGGGACAGGAGGCTCTGGGGCCAACGTCCTGACTTTC. Its protein product is CASSETGTGGSGANVLTF. This rearrangement joins TRBV25-1 to TRBJ2-6; 8 bases align to TRBD1. The CDR3 runs 18 residues. Germline CDR1 MGHDK, CDR2 SYGVNS. V shed 2 bases and J 0 bases; nucleotides not matched to a gene: 6.

CDR3 loop: CASRFGQGKDEQYF. The DNA for the CDR3 is TGTGCCAGCAGATTCGGACAGGGCAAAGACGAGCAGTACTTC. The chain is built from TRBV5-4 and TRBJ2-7; 8 nucleotides line up with TRBD1. CDR1 and CDR2 from the germline V gene are SGHNT and YYREEE (reference sequence). V shed 5 bases, J shed 5 bases, and the junction held 9 bases outside the gene matches. This CDR3 has 14 amino acids.

In its sample, this clonotype was seen many times. The chain is built from TRBV20-1 and TRBJ2-5; D not resolved. Germline values: CDR1 DFQATT, CDR2 SNEGSKA (reference sequence). Trimming removed 3 bases at V and 4 bases at J, with 6 bases between. This CDR3 is 11 amino acids long. CDR3 DNA sequence: TGCAGTGCTAGCAGTCGAGAGACCCAGTACTTC. As protein: CSASSRETQYF.

In its sample, this clonotype was seen many times. This chain uses TRBV24-1 with TRBJ1-2; D gene uncertain. Per germline, CDR1 KGHDR and CDR2 SFDVKD. CDR3 length: 11 residues. V was clipped by 12 bases and J by 4 bases, with 11 bases between them. The CDR3 is CAGRETYGYTF. The CDR3, as DNA: TGTGCCGGGCGGGAGACCTATGGCTACACCTTC.

The genes are TRBV9 and TRBJ1-6; 7 bases match TRBD1. The trim removed 1 base at V and 7 bases at J, leaving 5 bases unmatched. This CDR3 comprises 15 residues. Germline CDR1 is SGDLS and CDR2 is YYNGEE. The CDR3 loop reads CASSVTGTENSPLHF. In DNA, the CDR3 is TGTGCCAGCAGCGTAACCGGGACAGAGAATTCACCCCTCCACTTT.

This clonotype was recorded at least ten times. The CDR3 nucleotides are TGTGCCAGCAGTTCGGGGGACGTTGAAAAACTGTTTTTT. It specifies CASSSGDVEKLFF. The V call is TRBV12-3 or TRBV12-4, the J call TRBJ1-4; tentative D call: TRBD1 (5 bases). V was pared by 4 bases and J by 7 bases, with 10 bases between. The CDR3 loop spans 13 amino acids.

In its sample, this clonotype was seen a few times. Relative to the germline gene, one junction end is altered; a read error may explain this. The chain recombines TRBV15 with TRBJ2-3; D is unresolved. Germline CDR1 reads LNHNV; CDR2 reads YYDKDF (reference sequence). The CDR3 is 14 residues long. The CDR3, as DNA: TGTACCACCAGCAGAGATTTGAGGCACCCTGCGCAGTATTTT. This translates into CTTSRDLRHPAQYF.

This clonotype has at least ten counts. This rearrangement joins TRBV12-3 or TRBV12-4 to TRBJ2-2, with 7 bases identical to TRBD2. The CDR3 spans 15 residues. V trimming: 6 bases; J trimming: 7 bases; junction bases outside the gene matches: 11. CDR3 protein: CASSYRTPGGGELFF. The DNA for the CDR3 is TGTGCCAGCAGCTACAGGACACCGGGGGGCGGGGAGCTGTTTTTT.

This clonotype has a handful of counts. The chain links TRBV5-4 to TRBJ1-2; 8 bases are shared with TRBD1. J gave up 4 bases and V 4 bases, and 6 bases lay outside the gene matches. There are 14 residues in the CDR3. Germline CDR1 SGHNT, CDR2 YYREEE (reference sequence). CDR3 sequence reads: CASSPDRVAYGYTF. The DNA of the CDR3 is TGTGCCAGCAGCCCGGACAGGGTTGCCTATGGCTACACCTTC.

This clonotype was picked up many times. This chain connects TRBV19 to TRBJ2-3; D is uncertain. Per the germline V gene, CDR1 is LNHDA and CDR2 is SQIVND (reference sequence). This CDR3 is built from 14 residues. V lost 2 bases, J lost 3 bases, and 9 bases lay in between. CDR3 nucleotides: TGTGCCAGTAGTATAATGGCAACAACAGATACGCAGTATTTT. Encoded protein: CASSIMATTDTQYF.

This clonotype came up many times. CDR3 in DNA: TGTGCCAGCTCAACTAATTCGCCCGAGCAGTACTTC. Translation: CASSTNSPEQYF. The chain is built from TRBV18 and TRBJ2-7; D uncertain. V lost 5 bases to trimming and J lost 6 bases, with 11 bases between them. The CDR3 totals 12 residues. The germline V gene has CDR1 KGHSH and CDR2 LQKENI.

This clonotype was observed at least ten times. The chain employs TRBV3-1 and TRBJ1-2; D gene unclear. Germline CDR1 reads LGHDT; CDR2 reads YNNKEL (reference sequence). The V end was cut by 0 bases, the J end by 8 bases, with 16 bases between. This CDR3 spans 15 amino acids. The CDR3 coding sequence is TGTGCCAGCAGCCAAGATGCGCCGGGCTTAGGAGGCTACACCTTC. It encodes CASSQDAPGLGGYTF.

This clonotype was recorded at least ten times. The chain recombines TRBV20-1 with TRBJ2-7, with 7 bases that match TRBD2. V was pared by 2 bases and J by 5 bases, with 3 bases of the junction left unmatched. Germline V CDR1 and CDR2: DFQATT, SNEGSKA (reference sequence). The CDR3 is 12 residues long. CDR3 in amino acids: CSARRTSDEQYF. The CDR3 DNA is TGCAGTGCTAGAAGGACTAGTGACGAGCAGTACTTC.

The CDR3 DNA is TGTGCCAACCCACGGTGCTATGGCTACACCTTC. Protein sequence: CANPRCYGYTF. The rearrangement links TRBV21-1 to TRBJ1-2. TRBV21-1 is given as a pseudogene. This CDR3 comprises 11 residues.

This clonotype appeared once. This sequence joins TRBV10-2 and TRBJ2-3; 9 bases are shared with TRBD2. Germline lookup yields CDR1 WSHSY and CDR2 SAAADI. V was pared by 3 bases and J by 1 base, with 2 bases of the junction left unmatched. This CDR3 contains 15 residues. The DNA of the CDR3 is TGCGCCAGCAGTGATTGGACTAGCGGCACAGATACGCAGTATTTT. Translation gives CASSDWTSGTDTQYF.

This clonotype was detected only a few times. The gene calls are TRBV7-8 and TRBJ1-5, with D maybe TRBD1 (5 bases). The CDR3 has 15 residues. Germline V gene sequence: CDR1 SGHVS, CDR2 FQNEAQ. V was clipped by 5 bases and J by 3 bases, with 14 bases between them. This chain's CDR3 is CASSPTRQFNQPQHF. The CDR3 DNA reads TGTGCCAGCAGCCCCACGAGACAGTTCAATCAGCCCCAGCATTTT.

This clonotype came up many times. The chain uses TRBV7-8 and TRBJ2-3; TRBD2 matches at 14 bases. Germline V gene sequence: CDR1 SGHVS, CDR2 FQNEAQ. Unmatched junction bases numbered 9, after V lost 5 bases and J lost 2 bases. The CDR3 loop spans 18 amino acids. CDR3 sequence reads: CASSLQGTSGGPTDTQYF. CDR3 in DNA: TGTGCCAGCAGCCTACAGGGGACTAGCGGGGGACCCACAGATACGCAGTATTTT.

This clonotype was seen ten or more times. V is TRBV6-1 and J is TRBJ2-2; a possible D gene is TRBD1 (5 bases). Germline V gene data show CDR1 as MNHNS and CDR2 as SASEGT. CDR3 length equals 14 residues. The V and J ends lost 11 bases and 0 bases respectively, with 13 bases between them. The CDR3, as DNA: TGTGCCGGAAAACGACAGACGAACACCGGGGAGCTGTTTTTT. The encoded protein is CAGKRQTNTGELFF.

There are many counts of this clonotype. The CDR3 DNA follows: TGTGCCAGCAGGAGGGGAGGGGGGTCCTACAATGAGCAGTTCTTC. Residues: CASRRGGGSYNEQFF. This chain connects TRBV5-6 to TRBJ2-1; possible D gene TRBD2, 7 bases. Germline loops: CDR1 SGHDT, CDR2 YYEEEE. The CDR3 contains 15 residues. The V end was cut by 5 bases, the J end by 1 base, with 13 bases between.

About this clonotype itself: The junction differs from germline at one of its ends, possibly a read error. V gene TRBV6-1 combines with J gene TRBJ1-1; D is undetermined. The CDR3 is 14 amino acids. Germline loops: CDR1 MNHNS, CDR2 SASEGT. CDR3 nucleotide sequence: TGTGCCAGCAGTGAAGCGGTACTGAACACTGAAGTTTTCTTT. Protein sequence: CASSEAVLNTEVFF.

In this sample, this clonotype turned up many times. V is TRBV6-2 or TRBV6-3 and J is TRBJ2-2; 7 bases agree with TRBD1. Per germline, CDR1 MNHEY and CDR2 SVGEGT. CDR3 length equals 17 residues. V gave up 6 bases and J gave up 0 bases; unmatched junction bases: 10. DNA of the CDR3: TGTGCCAGCAGAACGCCCAAAACAGGGGCGAACACCGGGGAGCTGTTTTTT. Translated: CASRTPKTGANTGELFF.

This clonotype has a count of ten or more. Written as DNA, the CDR3 is TGCGCCAGCAGTGAGTATTGGACTAGCGGGAGTAGGTTACACGAGCAGTACTTC. Amino acid sequence: CASSEYWTSGSRLHEQYF. The chain employs TRBV10-2 and TRBJ2-7; 13 bases are shared with TRBD2. The CDR3 is 18 residues long. The ends lost 1 base at V and 5 bases at J; junction bases unmatched: 11. Germline V gives CDR1 WSHSY, CDR2 SAAADI.